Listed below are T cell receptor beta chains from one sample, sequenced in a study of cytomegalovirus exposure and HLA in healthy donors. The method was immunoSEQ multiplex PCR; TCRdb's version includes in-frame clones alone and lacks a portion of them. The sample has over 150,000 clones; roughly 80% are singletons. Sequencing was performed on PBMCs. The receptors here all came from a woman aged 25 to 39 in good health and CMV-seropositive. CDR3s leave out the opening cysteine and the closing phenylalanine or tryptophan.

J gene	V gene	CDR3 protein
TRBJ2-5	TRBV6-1	ASSEALRREVPETQY
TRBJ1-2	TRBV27	ASSLHGPSYGYT
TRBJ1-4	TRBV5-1	ASSATAGTAEKLF
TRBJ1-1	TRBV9	ASSSDWNTEAF
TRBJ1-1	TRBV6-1	ASTSGQLEAF
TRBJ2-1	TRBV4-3	ASSPLTGWTYNEQF
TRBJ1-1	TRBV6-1	ASSVGTGWNTEAF
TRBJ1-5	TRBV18	ASSSKDRPLDQPQH
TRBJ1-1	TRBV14	ASSRPYRDSRAF
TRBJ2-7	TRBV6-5	ASSYNSGEQY
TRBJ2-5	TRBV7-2	ASSLDVASQETQY
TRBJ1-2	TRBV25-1	ASSQRDIYGYT